This T cell receptor beta chain was identified during a study of shared clonotypes between healthy human individuals. Here immunoSEQ multiplex PCR was the method, and the copy in TCRdb shows in-frame clones only, minus some. The sample lists 2 million to 2.5 million clones, approximately 96% occurring once. The CDR3 totals 13 residues. The germline CDR1 and CDR2 sequences are PRHDT and FYEKMQ (reference sequence). V was cut by 6 bases and J by 7 bases, with 12 bases left in between. The source is a man between 18 and 35 years old in good health. The chain has TRBV13 and TRBJ1-4, with a possible D match to TRBD1 (5 bases). Sequencing was carried out using naive CD4+ T cells sorted from blood. Subset given: CD45RA+ positively selected. As DNA, the CDR3 is TGTGCCAGCAGACGACAGAAGGCTGAAAAACTGTTTTTT. This encodes CASRRQKAEKLFF.